The source of this TCR beta chain is a study of blood T cell repertoires in COVID-19. Repertoires were generated with immunoSEQ multiplex PCR, while TCRdb's copy carries only in-frame clones and drops some. The profile shows about 64,000 clones, approximately 83% of them singletons. The trim removed 3 bases at V and 2 bases at J, leaving 6 bases unmatched. Germline loops: CDR1 MNHEY, CDR2 SMNVEV (reference sequence). This CDR3 has 17 amino acids. The sequenced sample consisted of peripheral blood. The J gene is TRBJ2-6, the V gene TRBV27; TRBD2 matches 8 bases. The sequence was collected from a man aged 35 to 55 with acute or convalescent COVID-19. The CDR3 coding sequence is TGTGCCAGCAGTTTGCGGGGGGCGTGGCCTGGGGCCAACGTCCTGACTTTC. It codes for CASSLRGAWPGANVLTF.